These 8 T cell receptor beta chains were all obtained from the same sample, sequenced in a study of OX40 agonist ivuxolimab in advanced cancers. Assay: immunoSEQ multiplex PCR; the TCRdb copy retains only in-frame clones and omits some. The sample consists of more than 13,000 clones, about 88% of them appearing once. This sample comprised CD4+ or CD8+ T cells sorted from blood, obtained in a trial of the OX40 agonist ivuxolimab. The source is an adult with an advanced solid tumor such as melanoma, head and neck, liver or kidney cancer.

The genes are TRBV4-1 and TRBJ1-5; D might be TRBD1 (5 bases). V shed 4 bases and J shed 4 bases, with 20 bases lying between them. CDR1 MGHRA and CDR2 YSYEKL come from the germline V gene. CDR3 length equals 17 residues. Here the CDR3 DNA reads TGCGCCAGCAGCCCACCGGGGCTCTCGCTTCGGAATCAGCCCCAGCATTTT. Translation gives CASSPPGLSLRNQPQHF.

The CDR3 DNA follows: TGCGCCAGCAGCCACTTTCACTTAGCGGGAGGGGAGCAGTACTTC. This sequence encodes CASSHFHLAGGEQYF. The chain uses TRBV4-1 and TRBJ2-7, with 11 bases matching TRBD2. The CDR3 runs 15 residues. After removal of 3 bases from V and 7 bases from J, the junction contained 8 bases not matched to a gene. Germline CDR1 and CDR2: MGHRA and YSYEKL.

As DNA, the CDR3 is TGTGCCAGCAGCTTAGCGGGGGGATCCCCAGATACGCAGTATTTT. Translation: CASSLAGGSPDTQYF. J is TRBJ2-3 and V is TRBV7-3; 8 bases agree with TRBD2. Trimming removed 2 bases from V and 4 bases from J; junction bases left unmatched: 5. This CDR3 is 15 amino acids long. Per germline, CDR1 SGHTA and CDR2 FQGTGA.

J is TRBJ1-1 and V is TRBV5-6; D possibly corresponds to TRBD1 (6 bases). The CDR3 covers 14 residues. Trimming took 4 bases from V and 7 from J, leaving 17 bases between them. Germline V lookup: CDR1 SGHDT, CDR2 YYEEEE. This CDR3 is CASSLGGLDSEAFF. CDR3 DNA sequence: TGTGCCAGCAGCCTCGGGGGGCTAGACAGTGAAGCTTTCTTT.

The genes are TRBV30 and TRBJ2-7, with D unclear. Per the germline V gene, CDR1 is GTSNPN and CDR2 is SVGIG (reference sequence). V lost 2 bases to trimming and J lost 4 bases, with 6 bases between them. The CDR3 loop spans 11 amino acids. Here the CDR3 DNA reads TGTGCCTGGAGTATTGCTTACGAGCAGTACTTC. Translating gives CAWSIAYEQYF.

This chain uses TRBV11-3 with TRBJ2-7; D possibly uses TRBD1 or TRBD2 (5 bases each). The CDR3 consists of 16 residues. With 2 bases removed from V and 1 base from J, the gap between germline ends came to 15 bases. Germline values: CDR1 SGHNT, CDR2 YENEEA. The CDR3 nucleotides read TGTGCCAGCAGCTTATTCAGGGAGCCTTTTTCCTACGAGCAGTACTTC. It yields the protein CASSLFREPFSYEQYF.

This clone was recorded only once. The chain is built from TRBV7-6 and TRBJ2-2; TRBD2 matches at 9 bases. CDR1 is SGHVS and CDR2 is FNYEAQ in the germline V gene. V dropped 6 bases and J dropped 9; count of bases not matched to a gene: 8. This CDR3 spans 14 amino acids. The CDR3 DNA sequence: TGTGCCAGCAGTCCCGGTAGCGGGAGATGGGAGCTGTTTTTT. Translation: CASSPGSGRWELFF.

The genes are TRBV6-5 and TRBJ1-1; D perhaps matches TRBD1 (6 bases). The CDR3 totals 16 residues. Trimming removed 0 bases from V and 0 bases from J, with 11 bases in between. CDR1 is MNHEY, CDR2 SVGAGI, per germline. The CDR3, as DNA: TGTGCCAGCAGTTACTCACCGGGGGGCCTGAACACTGAAGCTTTCTTT. Protein: CASSYSPGGLNTEAFF.